The table lists the clone carrying this T cell receptor (beta chain) with a count of one. These data originate in a study of PD-1 blockade in classical Hodgkin lymphoma. For the study at large: The study gave patients nivolumab 3 mg/kg intravenously every 2 weeks.

Profiling relied on immunoSEQ multiplex PCR, and the TCRdb table lists in-frame clones only, not all of them. In the table there are 100,000 to 130,000 clones, about nine tenths of which are singletons. Patients all relapsed after autologous stem cell transplantation, and there was variation in brentuximab vedotin exposure. The CDR3 is 18 amino acids. V shed 2 bases and J shed 0 bases, with 19 bases lying between them. CDR1 SGHTA and CDR2 FQGNSA come from the germline V gene. This TCR derives from a human donor with classical Hodgkin lymphoma. Sequences were derived from peripheral blood mononuclear cells (PBMCs), sampled before the second cycle of nivolumab. The rearrangement uses TRBV7-2 and TRBJ1-2; D unresolved. The CDR3 is CASSLLTSGSGANYGYTF. CDR3 sequence (DNA): TGTGCCAGCAGCTTATTAACGTCGGGGTCGGGAGCTAACTATGGCTACACCTTC. Combining the CDR3 with reference TRBV7-2 and TRBJ1-2 gives the whole variable domain GAGVSQSPSNKVTEKGKDVELRCDPISGHTALYWYRQSLGQGLEFLIYFQGNSAPDKSGLPSDRFSAERTGGSVSTLTIQRTQQEDSAVYLCASSLLTSGSGANYGYTFGSGTRLTVV.